Below, one T cell receptor beta chain is given with its context. This clonotype was seen only a few times. Its binding antigen is unknown. No much larger clone exists at a distance of one base, and base qualities are not known. Libraries were constructed by PCR. TCR sequencing of DNA from cultured CD4+ T cells used the Oncomine TCR Beta short-read assay at the Johns Hopkins FTIC core. Genomic DNA was extracted from the cultured CD4+ T cells with the QIAamp micro DNA kit. Oncomine TCR Beta libraries from cultured CD4+ T cells were pooled with unique dual indexes and sequenced on an Illumina iSeq 100. The paper's processing steps were these. Non-productive sequences were removed, and CDR3s that did not start with C, did not end with F or W, or were shorter than 7 amino acids were discarded. The MANAFEST web application was used to identify antigen-specific clonotypes by comparing peptide-stimulated wells against reference wells and other culture wells. Positive clones required FDR below 0.05, an odds ratio above 5, and productive frequency above 0.1% in at least two of three replicate wells. Clonotypes that were significantly expanded in both SARS-CoV-2 spike wells and at least one common cold coronavirus spike condition were defined as cross-reactive. Using R version 3.6.1, CDR3 homology was evaluated through Levenshtein distances (stringdist) along with unrooted phylogenetic trees (ape). TCRdb reprocessed the public reads (quality trimming at Q25 with fastp, clone calling with MiXCR) and kept in-frame beta chains. Rows with a matching CDR3 protein are joined into one entry that keeps the most common DNA and genes. TCRdb's processing, not the study's, gives the V and J calls here. The sample contains 15,000 or so distinct CDR3 sequences, approximately 50% of them found a single time. The ten largest clones capture roughly 17% of the sample.

This specimen belongs to a study of vaccination and CD4 T cells after COVID-19 (dated by TCRdb to between 2021 and 2022). Regarding the complete study: Convalescent patients had a positive SARS-CoV-2 result on nasal swab PCR, and of these patients, several had mild disease and one had severe disease. Post-vaccine blood samples were taken a median of approximately 76 days after the second vaccine dose, with a range of roughly 14 to 241 days. The convalescent cohort comprised six males and four females, including two Hispanic individuals, seven Caucasians, two Asians and one multiracial person. In ten to eleven COVID-19 convalescent patients and a few infection-naive healthy vaccine recipients, researchers compared the spike-specific CD4+ TCR repertoire from before mRNA vaccination with the repertoire from after. Two doses of either the Pfizer-BioNTech BNT162b2 vaccine (n=8) or the Moderna mRNA-1273 vaccine (n=2) were administered to participants. In control cultures, a CEFX viral epitope pool was used as positive control, an HIV-1 Nef peptide pool was used as negative control, or no peptide was added. Post-COVID blood samples were collected from convalescent patients a median of around 100 days after diagnosis, with a range of roughly 30 to 161 days. Overlapping spike peptide pools from SARS-CoV-2 and from the common cold coronaviruses HCoV-NL63, HCoV-OC43 and HCoV-229E were used as culture stimuli. Here is what the overall study found, with its caveats: Relatively few convalescent patients were included in the study, and early timepoints after natural infection were not analyzed. Although the median number of SARS-CoV-2-reactive clonotypes went up from roughly 19 after infection to around 39 after vaccination, the increase was not significant. Of the vaccine-specific clones in convalescent patients, 304 of 307, or nearly all, reacted only to SARS-CoV-2 spike and did not cross-react with common cold coronaviruses. Among convalescent patients, a median about 90% of the SARS-CoV-2-reactive clones seen after vaccination appeared only after vaccination, which suggests priming specific to the vaccine.

At the junction V is shortened by 5 bases and J by 2 bases, with 9 bases in between. Based on the germline V gene, the CDR1 and CDR2 sequences are SGHTA and FQGNSA. The CDR3 numbers 13 residues from cysteine through phenylalanine. CDR3 DNA only is kept here, 39 bases in frame from base 1. The label giving this sample's treatment or condition can be read as: approximately 9-day PBMC culture with coronavirus spike peptide pools or control peptides (ViraFEST assay). The ViraFEST assay, used in the study, expanded antigen-specific T cells with peptide pools and then identified the expanded clonotypes through TCR sequencing. The convalescent patients' positive SARS-CoV-2 PCR tests were from March to December 2020, which was before the Alpha, Beta and Delta variants emerged in the United States. PBMCs were cultured at 1.5 million to 2 million per well in IMDM supplemented with approximately 5.3% human AB serum and 8.5 to 10 IU/ml IL-2, with 9.5 to 10 ug/ml peptide pools added. On days 3 and 7, half of the culture medium was replaced with fresh IL-2-containing medium. After 10 days of culture, CD4+ T cells were isolated by negative selection with the EasySep CD4+ T cell isolation kit. PBMCs were separated from whole blood using Ficoll-Paque Plus gradient centrifugation and then either used fresh or cryopreserved at -140C. In general, triplicate wells were set up for every culture condition.

The sequence derives from a human donor who had recovered from COVID-19. Source material: CD4+ T cells from blood, cultured in vitro. The chain joins TRBV7-2 to TRBJ1-2; the D gene is not confidently resolved. The bases read TGTGCCAGCAGCCTAGAGTACAACTATGGCTACACCTTC. This gives the protein CASSLEYNYGYTF.